This entry lists 18 T cell receptor beta chains sequenced from one sample in a study of blood T cell repertoires in COVID-19. The table came from immunoSEQ multiplex PCR; TCRdb's copy has only in-frame clones and leaves some out. The profile shows around 150,000 clones, roughly nine tenths of them singletons. Material: peripheral blood. The receptors originated from a woman aged 55-69 years with active COVID-19.

The chain has TRBV19 and TRBJ1-6; 8 nucleotides line up with TRBD1. Germline CDR1 LNHDA, CDR2 SQIVND (reference sequence). This CDR3 is 15 amino acids long. V dropped 8 bases and J dropped 10; count of bases not matched to a gene: 13. CDR3 residues: CASSASGGVLSPLHF. The DNA of the CDR3 is TGTGCCAGTTCGGCGTCAGGGGGCGTTTTATCACCCCTCCACTTT.

This chain links TRBV4-2 with TRBJ1-2, with 10 positions matching TRBD1. J gave up 7 bases and V 1 base, and 6 bases lay outside the gene matches. CDR1 LGHNA and CDR2 YNFKEQ come from the germline V gene. The CDR3 sequence is 15 residues long. Here the CDR3 reads CASSQVDRGRGGYTF. The CDR3 DNA sequence: TGTGCCAGCAGCCAAGTCGACAGGGGGCGCGGTGGCTACACCTTC.

CDR3 DNA sequence: TGTGCCAGCAGCACTGGACTAGCGGGAGCAGAGACCCAGTACTTC. This sequence encodes CASSTGLAGAETQYF. The V and J genes are TRBV7-9 and TRBJ2-5; 13 bases match TRBD2. Germline V gene sequence: CDR1 SEHNR, CDR2 FQNEAQ (reference sequence). Germline trimming cut 5 bases from V and 4 bases from J; bases unmatched to any gene: 4. The CDR3 extends over 15 amino acids.

The chain uses TRBV28 and TRBJ2-3; no reliable D call. Germline CDR1 and CDR2: MDHEN and SYDVKM. The CDR3 is 12 residues long. V was trimmed by 6 bases and J by 4 bases, leaving 8 bases between them. The CDR3 spells CASRTLPDTQYF. In DNA, the CDR3 is TGTGCCAGCAGGACTTTACCAGATACGCAGTATTTT.

The chain employs TRBV11-1 and TRBJ1-1, with 9 nucleotides matching TRBD1. Per germline, CDR1 SGHAT and CDR2 FQDESV (reference sequence). Trimming took 5 bases from V and 1 from J; bases not matched to a gene: 5. The CDR3 runs 15 residues. The CDR3 loop reads CASSPHRGQNTEAFF. As DNA, the CDR3 is TGTGCCAGCAGCCCTCACAGGGGGCAGAACACTGAAGCTTTCTTT.

The V gene is TRBV5-5, the J gene TRBJ2-1; 9 nucleotides align to TRBD1. Germline V gives CDR1 SGHKS, CDR2 YYEKEE (reference sequence). CDR3 length: 16 amino acids. J lost 7 bases, V lost 2 bases, and 10 bases had no gene match. This CDR3 is CASSFRGTGKVNEQFF. For the CDR3, the DNA is TGTGCCAGCAGCTTTAGAGGGACAGGGAAGGTGAATGAGCAGTTCTTC.

This clone showed up just once. The rearrangement joins TRBV11-2 to TRBJ2-1; D uncertain. Trimming shortened V by 1 base and J by 0 bases, and 10 bases separated the two germline ends. The CDR3 sequence is 16 residues long. Germline values: CDR1 SGHAT, CDR2 FQNNGV. Written as DNA, the CDR3 is TGTGCCAGCAGCTTAGCCGCCGGTAGCTCCTACAATGAGCAGTTCTTC. Protein sequence: CASSLAAGSSYNEQFF.

The rearrangement uses TRBV3-1 (or the pseudogene TRBV3-2) and TRBJ2-1; 10 bases agree with TRBD2. J lost 0 bases, V lost 0 bases, and 8 bases had no gene match. This CDR3 comprises 19 residues. Germline CDR1 and CDR2: LGHDT and YNNKEL (reference sequence). CDR3 in amino acids: CASSQDLRTSGRSYNEQFF. Written as DNA, the CDR3 is TGTGCCAGCAGCCAAGATCTTCGGACTAGCGGTCGCTCCTACAATGAGCAGTTCTTC.

The CDR3 protein is CATRTGTSTDTQYF. DNA of the CDR3: TGTGCCACCCGGACAGGGACTAGCACAGATACGCAGTATTTT. The chain combines TRBV10-3 with TRBJ2-3; TRBD1 matches 8 bases. Germline CDR1 is ENHRY and CDR2 is SYGVKD. V trimming: 10 bases; J trimming: 0 bases; junction bases outside the gene matches: 6. This CDR3 region has 14 residues.

V and J are TRBV5-1 and TRBJ1-2; D is undetermined. Trimming took 0 bases from V and 4 from J, leaving 10 bases between them. This CDR3 contains 14 residues. The germline CDR1 and CDR2 sequences are SGHRS and YFSETQ. CDR3 nucleotide sequence: TGCGCCAGCAGCTTGGGAACAGATCTCTATGGCTACACCTTC. This gives the protein CASSLGTDLYGYTF.

This rearrangement joins TRBV6-2 or TRBV6-3 to TRBJ2-1, with D possibly TRBD2 on 7 matching bases. V lost 4 bases, J lost 4 bases, and 17 bases lay in between. From germline, CDR1 is MNHEY and CDR2 SVGEGT. This CDR3 is built from 16 residues. CDR3 residues: CASSSGVGGRYNEQFF. In nucleotides, the CDR3 is TGTGCCAGCAGTTCAGGGGTCGGGGGGAGGTACAATGAGCAGTTCTTC.

This clone was counted a few times. The CDR3 loop is CASSYSSQPQHF. The CDR3 coding sequence is TGTGCCAGCAGTTACTCGAGTCAGCCCCAGCATTTT. The rearrangement links TRBV6-2 or TRBV6-3 to TRBJ1-5; D not resolved. This CDR3 region has 12 residues. Germline CDR1 and CDR2: MNHEY and SVGEGT. Trimming cost V 0 bases and J 6 bases, with 3 bases left between them.

V is TRBV6-5 and J is TRBJ2-2, with D hard to call. The CDR3 extends over 14 amino acids. Looked up from germline, CDR1 is MNHEY and CDR2 is SVGAGI. V lost 5 bases, J lost 6 bases, and 13 bases lay in between. CDR3 sequence (DNA): TGTGCCAGCAGTCCCACATCGCACCCCGGGGAGCTGTTTTTT. Residues: CASSPTSHPGELFF.

The chain uses TRBV29-1 and TRBJ2-7; the D gene is possibly TRBD2 (7 bases). Deletions cut 6 bases from V and 4 bases from J, with 13 bases between. Germline V gene lookup returns CDR1 SQVTM and CDR2 ANQGSEA. The CDR3 runs to 12 residues. CDR3 sequence: CSVIQGGYEQYF. The CDR3 DNA reads as TGCAGCGTCATACAGGGAGGGTACGAGCAGTACTTC.

The gene calls are TRBV6-5 and TRBJ2-7, with 8 bases fitting TRBD1. After removal of 6 bases from V and 1 base from J, the junction contained 5 bases not matched to a gene. Per the germline V gene, CDR1 is MNHEY and CDR2 is SVGAGI. The CDR3 totals 14 residues. Here the CDR3 reads CASRGRTGSYEQYF. CDR3 nucleotide sequence: TGTGCCAGCAGGGGTAGGACAGGGTCCTACGAGCAGTACTTC.

The V gene is TRBV4-2, the J gene TRBJ2-3; 7 nucleotides agree with TRBD2. Germline CDR1 is LGHNA and CDR2 is YNFKEQ. The V gene end was trimmed by 0 bases and the J gene end by 7 bases; junction bases not matched to a gene: 10. This CDR3 spans 16 amino acids. The CDR3 here is CASSQDMGEGRNTQYF. The CDR3 DNA reads TGTGCCAGCAGCCAAGATATGGGGGAGGGCCGAAATACGCAGTATTTT.

The chain is built from TRBV29-1 and TRBJ2-1, with D perhaps TRBD2 (6 bases). Trimming stripped 4 bases from V and 0 bases from J, with 13 bases between. The CDR3 runs 15 residues. Germline values: CDR1 SQVTM, CDR2 ANQGSEA. The CDR3 DNA follows: TGCAGCGTTGGGGGAGGCCAGAGCTCCTACAATGAGCAGTTCTTC. It is translated as CSVGGGQSSYNEQFF.

This chain uses TRBV6-1 with TRBJ2-3, with 10 bases identical to TRBD2. The CDR3 totals 15 residues. Germline values: CDR1 MNHNS, CDR2 SASEGT. V trimming: 2 bases; J trimming: 4 bases; junction bases outside the gene matches: 3. This CDR3 reads CASSEWSGRADTQYF. The CDR3 DNA is TGTGCCAGCAGTGAATGGAGCGGGAGGGCAGATACGCAGTATTTT.